This record concerns one T cell receptor (beta chain) sequence. The data originate from a study of blood T cell repertoires in COVID-19. Overall study: The United States, Italy and Spain provided the acute and convalescent COVID-19 samples. Sources were T cells, B-cell-depleted T cells, or PBMCs; the material itself was cDNA or gDNA.

CDR1 is WSHSY, CDR2 SAAADI, per germline. Trimming stripped 11 bases from V and 5 bases from J, with 18 bases between. The CDR3 loop spans 13 amino acids. Self-reported history from a screening survey and questionnaire set each donor's cohort. Study processing details: By means of reference gene primer amplification, nucleated cell counts were estimated. Some clones are missing from TCRdb's copy, which holds only in-frame ones; the method was immunoSEQ multiplex PCR. V and J calls and clone size come straight from that table; D and trimming were deduced from the DNA. The sample carries around 310,000 clones, roughly 90% recorded once.

This receptor was identified in a woman under 40 who had recovered from COVID-19. The rearrangement uses TRBV10-2 and TRBJ2-5; maybe TRBD1 (5 bases). Input material: PBMCs or T cells enriched from blood (not recorded which). Here the CDR3 reads CAHRAGFQETQYF. The CDR3 DNA reads TGCGCCCACCGGGCAGGGTTTCAGGAGACCCAGTACTTC.